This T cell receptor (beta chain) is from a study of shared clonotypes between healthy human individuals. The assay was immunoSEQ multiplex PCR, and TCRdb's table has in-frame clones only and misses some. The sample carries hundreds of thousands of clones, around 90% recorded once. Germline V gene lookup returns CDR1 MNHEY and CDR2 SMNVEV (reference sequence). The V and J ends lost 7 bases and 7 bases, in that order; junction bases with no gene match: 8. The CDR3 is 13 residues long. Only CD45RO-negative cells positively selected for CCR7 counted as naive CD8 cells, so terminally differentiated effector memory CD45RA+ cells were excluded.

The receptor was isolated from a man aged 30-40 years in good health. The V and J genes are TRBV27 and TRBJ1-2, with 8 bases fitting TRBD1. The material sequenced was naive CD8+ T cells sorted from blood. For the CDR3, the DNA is TGTGCCAGCACCCCTGGACAGGGCGGTGGCTACACCTTC. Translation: CASTPGQGGGYTF.